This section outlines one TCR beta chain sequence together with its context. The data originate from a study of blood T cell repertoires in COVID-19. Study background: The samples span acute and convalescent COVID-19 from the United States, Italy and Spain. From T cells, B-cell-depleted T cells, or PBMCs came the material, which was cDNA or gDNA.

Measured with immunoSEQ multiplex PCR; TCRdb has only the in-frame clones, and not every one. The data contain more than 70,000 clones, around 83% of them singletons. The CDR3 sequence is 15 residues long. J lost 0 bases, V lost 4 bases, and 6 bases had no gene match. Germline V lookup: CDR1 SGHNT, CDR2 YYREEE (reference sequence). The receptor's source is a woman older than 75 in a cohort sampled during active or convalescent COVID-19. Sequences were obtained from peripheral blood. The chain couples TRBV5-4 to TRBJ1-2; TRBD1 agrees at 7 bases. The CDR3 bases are TGTGCCAGCAGCACCCCGGGACAGACTAACTATGGCTACACCTTC. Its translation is CASSTPGQTNYGYTF.